A selection of T cell receptor beta chains follows, all from one sample in a study of T cells in Graves' hyperthyroidism and ophthalmopathy. TCRdb itself ran the multiplex PCR reads through MiXCR, one entry per CDR3 protein. The sample lists around 600,000 distinct CDR3 sequences, more than 15% occurring once. The sequenced material came from blood. These receptors all stem from a woman in her thirties or forties with Graves' ophthalmopathy. The CDR3 runs from the conserved cysteine through the conserved F or W.

TRBJ2-1 16 TRBV18 CASSPRLGYSYNEQFF
TRBJ1-4 13 TRBV29-1 CSAGGPSNEKLFF
TRBJ2-3 16 TRBV20-1 CSARGFGGDPTDTQYF
TRBJ1-5 13 TRBV20-1 CSATTDSNQPQHF
TRBJ1-3 15 TRBV3-1 CASSQVRSSGNTIYF
TRBJ2-5 15 TRBV5-1 CASCILAGGPETQYF
TRBJ1-5 15 TRBV2 CASSDWGPGDQPQHF
TRBJ1-2 13 TRBV10-2 CASGGAGKGGYTF
TRBJ1-3 15 TRBV2 CASSEGQVSGNTIYF
TRBJ1-5 15 TRBV19 CASRDTGGRNQPQHF
TRBJ2-3 15 TRBV18 CASSPLAGLADTQYF
TRBJ2-3 16 TRBV2 CASSEVGRASTDTQYF
TRBJ2-7 18 TRBV20-1 CREGPNPSGGDVADEQYF
TRBJ2-2 16 TRBV11-2 CASSLGTAANTGELFF
TRBJ1-5 13 TRBV30 CAWSMGLNQPQHF
TRBJ2-3 16 TRBV2 CASSEATGLSTDTQYF
TRBJ2-2 13 TRBV30 CAWSVRVSGELFF
TRBJ2-5 14 TRBV29-1 CSVAPGTKGETQYF
TRBJ2-5 13 TRBV30 CAWGGQGKETQYF
TRBJ2-2 12 TRBV10-3 CGAGTNTGELFF
TRBJ1-2 15 TRBV28 CASLSLRDRVNGYTF